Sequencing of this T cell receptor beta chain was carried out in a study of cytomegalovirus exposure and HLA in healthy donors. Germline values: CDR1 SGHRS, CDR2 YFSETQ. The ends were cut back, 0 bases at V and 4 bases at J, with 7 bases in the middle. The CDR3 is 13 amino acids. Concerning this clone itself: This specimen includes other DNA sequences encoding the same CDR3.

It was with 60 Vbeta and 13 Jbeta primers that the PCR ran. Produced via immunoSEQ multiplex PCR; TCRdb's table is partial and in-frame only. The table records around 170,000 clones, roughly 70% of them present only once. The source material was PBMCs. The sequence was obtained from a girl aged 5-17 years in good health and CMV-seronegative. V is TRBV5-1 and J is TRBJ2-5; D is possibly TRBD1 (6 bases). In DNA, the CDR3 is TGCGCCAGCAGCTTGGTAGGGGGAGAGACCCAGTACTTC. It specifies CASSLVGGETQYF.